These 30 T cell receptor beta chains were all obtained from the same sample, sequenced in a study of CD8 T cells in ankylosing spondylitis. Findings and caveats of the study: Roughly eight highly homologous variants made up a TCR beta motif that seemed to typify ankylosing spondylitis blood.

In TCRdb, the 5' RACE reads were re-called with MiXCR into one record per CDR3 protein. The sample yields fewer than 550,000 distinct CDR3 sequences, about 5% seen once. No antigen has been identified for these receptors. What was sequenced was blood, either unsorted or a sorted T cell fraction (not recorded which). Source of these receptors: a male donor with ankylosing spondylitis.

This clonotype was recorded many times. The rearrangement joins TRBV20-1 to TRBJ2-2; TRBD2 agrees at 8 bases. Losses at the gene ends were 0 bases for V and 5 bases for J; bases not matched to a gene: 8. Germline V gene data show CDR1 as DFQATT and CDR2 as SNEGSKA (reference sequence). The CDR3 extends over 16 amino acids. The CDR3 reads CSARDGSGGETGELFF. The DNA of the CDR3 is TGCAGTGCTAGAGATGGAAGCGGGGGAGAGACCGGGGAGCTGTTTTTT.

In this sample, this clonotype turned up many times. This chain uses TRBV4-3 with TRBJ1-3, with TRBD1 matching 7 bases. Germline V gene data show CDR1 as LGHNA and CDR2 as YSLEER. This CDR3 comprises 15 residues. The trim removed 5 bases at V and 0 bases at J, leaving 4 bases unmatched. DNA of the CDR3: TGCGCCAGCAGCTTAGGGACAGACTCTGGAAACACCATATATTTT. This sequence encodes CASSLGTDSGNTIYF.

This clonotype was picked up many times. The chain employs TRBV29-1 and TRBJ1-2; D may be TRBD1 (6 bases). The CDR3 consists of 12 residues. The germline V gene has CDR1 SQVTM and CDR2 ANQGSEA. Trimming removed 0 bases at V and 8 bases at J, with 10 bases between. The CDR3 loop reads CSVEDYGGGYTF. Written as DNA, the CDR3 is TGCAGCGTTGAAGATTACGGGGGCGGCTACACCTTC.

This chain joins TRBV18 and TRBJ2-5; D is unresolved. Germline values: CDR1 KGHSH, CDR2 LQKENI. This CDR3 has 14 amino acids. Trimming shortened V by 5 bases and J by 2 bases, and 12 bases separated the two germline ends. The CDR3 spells CASSNTDTQETQYF. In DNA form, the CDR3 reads TGTGCCAGCTCAAATACCGACACTCAAGAGACCCAGTACTTC.

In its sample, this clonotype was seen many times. The CDR3 DNA sequence: TGCAGTGCTGAGACTAGCGGGGGGGCAAGGAACATTCAGTACTTC. Translation gives CSAETSGGARNIQYF. The chain carries TRBV20-1 and TRBJ2-4; the match to TRBD2 covers 14 bases. V lost 5 bases to trimming and J lost 7 bases; unmatched junction nucleotides: 7. Germline V gene data show CDR1 as DFQATT and CDR2 as SNEGSKA (reference sequence). The CDR3 sequence is 15 residues long.

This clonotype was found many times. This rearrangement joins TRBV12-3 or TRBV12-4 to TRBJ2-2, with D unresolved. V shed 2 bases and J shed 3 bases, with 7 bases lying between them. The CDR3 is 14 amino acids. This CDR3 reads CASSLYGDTGELFF. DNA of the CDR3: TGTGCCAGCAGTTTATATGGCGACACCGGGGAGCTGTTTTTT.

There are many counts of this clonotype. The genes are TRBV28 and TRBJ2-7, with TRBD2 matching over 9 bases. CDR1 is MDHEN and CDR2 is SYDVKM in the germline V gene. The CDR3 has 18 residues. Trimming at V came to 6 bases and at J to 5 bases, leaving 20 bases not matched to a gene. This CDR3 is CASRPRWASGIIGDEQYF. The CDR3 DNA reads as TGTGCCAGCAGACCAAGGTGGGCTAGCGGGATAATAGGCGACGAGCAGTACTTC. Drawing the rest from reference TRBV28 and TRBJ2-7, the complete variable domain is DVKVTQSSRYLVKRTGEKVFLECVQDMDHENMFWYRQDPGLGLRLIYFSYDVKMKEKGDIPEGYSVSREKKERFSLILESASTNQTSMYLCASRPRWASGIIGDEQYFGPGTRLTVT.

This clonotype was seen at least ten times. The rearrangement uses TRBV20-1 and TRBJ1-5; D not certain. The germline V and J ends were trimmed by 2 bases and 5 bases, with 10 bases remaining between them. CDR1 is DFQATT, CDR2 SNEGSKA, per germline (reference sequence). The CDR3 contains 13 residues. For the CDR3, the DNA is TGCAGTGCTAGACGGGTCCTTTATCAGCCCCAGCATTTT. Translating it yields CSARRVLYQPQHF.

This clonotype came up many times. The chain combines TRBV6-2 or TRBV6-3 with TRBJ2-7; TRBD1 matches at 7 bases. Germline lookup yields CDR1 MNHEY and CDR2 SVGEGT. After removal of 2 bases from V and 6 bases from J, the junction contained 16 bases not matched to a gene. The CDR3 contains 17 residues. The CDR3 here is CASSYRDRRAIFREQYF. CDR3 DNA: TGTGCCAGCAGTTACCGGGACAGAAGGGCAATATTTCGCGAGCAGTACTTC.

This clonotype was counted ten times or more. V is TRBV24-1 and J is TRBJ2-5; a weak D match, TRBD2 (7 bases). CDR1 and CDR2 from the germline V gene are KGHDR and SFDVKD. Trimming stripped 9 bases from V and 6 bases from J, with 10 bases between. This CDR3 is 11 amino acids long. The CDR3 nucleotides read TGTGCCACCGGGGGGGGGCAGACCCAGTACTTC. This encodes CATGGGQTQYF.

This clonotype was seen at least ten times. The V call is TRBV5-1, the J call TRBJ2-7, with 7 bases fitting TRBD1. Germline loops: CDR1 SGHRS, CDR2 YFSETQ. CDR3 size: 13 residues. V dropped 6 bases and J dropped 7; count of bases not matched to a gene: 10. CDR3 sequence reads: CASTWDRGKEQYF. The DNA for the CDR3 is TGCGCCAGCACCTGGGACAGAGGCAAGGAGCAGTACTTC.

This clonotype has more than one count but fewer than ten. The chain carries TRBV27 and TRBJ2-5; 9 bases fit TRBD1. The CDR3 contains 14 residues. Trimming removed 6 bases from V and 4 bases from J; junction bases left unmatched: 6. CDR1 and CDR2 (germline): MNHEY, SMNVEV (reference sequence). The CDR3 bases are TGTGCCAGCAGCCGAATACAGGGGGCAGAGACCCAGTACTTC. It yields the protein CASSRIQGAETQYF.

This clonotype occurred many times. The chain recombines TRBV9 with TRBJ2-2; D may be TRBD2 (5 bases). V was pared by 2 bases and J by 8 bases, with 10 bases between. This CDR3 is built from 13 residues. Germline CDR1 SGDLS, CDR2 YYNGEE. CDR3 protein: CASSVGVVGELFF. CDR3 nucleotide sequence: TGTGCCAGCAGCGTCGGGGTGGTTGGGGAGCTGTTTTTT.

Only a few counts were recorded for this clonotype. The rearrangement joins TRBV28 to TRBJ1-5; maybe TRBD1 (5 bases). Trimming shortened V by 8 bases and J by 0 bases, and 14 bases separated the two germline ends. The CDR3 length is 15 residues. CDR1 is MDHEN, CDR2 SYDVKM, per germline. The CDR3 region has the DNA TGTGCCAGCCCCAGGACACTCTATAGCAATCAGCCCCAGCATTTT. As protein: CASPRTLYSNQPQHF. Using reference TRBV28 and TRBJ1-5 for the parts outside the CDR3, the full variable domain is DVKVTQSSRYLVKRTGEKVFLECVQDMDHENMFWYRQDPGLGLRLIYFSYDVKMKEKGDIPEGYSVSREKKERFSLILESASTNQTSMYLCASPRTLYSNQPQHFGDGTRLSIL.

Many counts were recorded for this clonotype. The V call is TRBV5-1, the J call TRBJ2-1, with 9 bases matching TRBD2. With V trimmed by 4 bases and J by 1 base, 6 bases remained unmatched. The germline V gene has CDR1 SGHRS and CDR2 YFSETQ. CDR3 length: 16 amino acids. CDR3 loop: CASSVTSGGSYNEQFF. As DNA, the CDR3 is TGCGCCAGCAGCGTGACTAGCGGTGGTTCCTACAATGAGCAGTTCTTC. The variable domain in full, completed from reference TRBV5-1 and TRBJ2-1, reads KAGVTQTPRYLIKTRGQQVTLSCSPISGHRSVSWYQQTPGQGLQFLFEYFSETQRNKGNFPGRFSGRQFSNSRSEMNVSTLELGDSALYLCASSVTSGGSYNEQFFGPGTRLTVL.

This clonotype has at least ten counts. CDR3 protein: CASSQVPPGLARSSYEQYF. CDR3 bases: TGCGCCAGCAGCCAAGTCCCTCCGGGACTAGCGCGGAGCTCCTACGAGCAGTACTTC. The V call is TRBV4-1, the J call TRBJ2-7; TRBD2 agrees at 10 bases. Per germline, CDR1 MGHRA and CDR2 YSYEKL. V lost 1 base and J lost 0; bases outside the gene matches: 12. CDR3 size: 19 residues.

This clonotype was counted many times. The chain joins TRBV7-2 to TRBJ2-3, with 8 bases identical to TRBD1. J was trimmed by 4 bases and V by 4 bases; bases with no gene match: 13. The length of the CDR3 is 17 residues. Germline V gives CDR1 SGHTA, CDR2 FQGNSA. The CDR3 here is CASSSSSGTGLADTQYF. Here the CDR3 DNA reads TGTGCCAGCAGCTCTAGCTCCGGGACAGGTTTAGCAGATACGCAGTATTTT.

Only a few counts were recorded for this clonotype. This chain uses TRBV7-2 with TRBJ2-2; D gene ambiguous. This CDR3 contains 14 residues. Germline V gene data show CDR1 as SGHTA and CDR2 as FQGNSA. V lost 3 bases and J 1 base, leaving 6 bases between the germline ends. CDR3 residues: CASSFRMNTGELFF. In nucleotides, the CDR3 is TGTGCCAGCAGCTTTCGTATGAACACCGGGGAGCTGTTTTTT.

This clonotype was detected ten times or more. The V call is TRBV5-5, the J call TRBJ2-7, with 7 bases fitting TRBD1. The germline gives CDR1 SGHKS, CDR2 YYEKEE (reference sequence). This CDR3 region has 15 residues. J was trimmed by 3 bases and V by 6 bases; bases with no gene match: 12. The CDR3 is CASTYRAGGLYEQYF. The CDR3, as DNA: TGTGCCAGCACTTACCGGGCAGGGGGTCTCTACGAGCAGTACTTC.

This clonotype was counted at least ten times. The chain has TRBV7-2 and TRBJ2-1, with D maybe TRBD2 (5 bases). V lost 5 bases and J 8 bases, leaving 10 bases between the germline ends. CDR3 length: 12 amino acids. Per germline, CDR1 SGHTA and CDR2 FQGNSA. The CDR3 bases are TGTGCCAGCAGCCTAGTAGCGTATGAGCAGTTCTTC. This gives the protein CASSLVAYEQFF.

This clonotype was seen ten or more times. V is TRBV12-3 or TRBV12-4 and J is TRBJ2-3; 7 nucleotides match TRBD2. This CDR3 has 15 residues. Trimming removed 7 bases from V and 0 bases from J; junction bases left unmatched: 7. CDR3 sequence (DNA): TGTGCCAGCACCTGGGGCGGGGGTAGCACAGATACGCAGTATTTT. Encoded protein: CASTWGGGSTDTQYF.

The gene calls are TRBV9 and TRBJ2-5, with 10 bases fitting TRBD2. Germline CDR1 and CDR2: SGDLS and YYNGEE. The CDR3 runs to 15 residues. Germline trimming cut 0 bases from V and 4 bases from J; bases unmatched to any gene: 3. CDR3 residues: CASSVAASGRETQYF. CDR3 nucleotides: TGTGCCAGCAGCGTAGCGGCTAGCGGGAGAGAGACCCAGTACTTC.

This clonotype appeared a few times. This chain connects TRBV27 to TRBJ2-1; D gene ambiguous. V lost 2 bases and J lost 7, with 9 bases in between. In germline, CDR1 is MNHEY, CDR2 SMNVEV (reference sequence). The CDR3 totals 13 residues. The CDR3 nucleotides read TGTGCCAGCAGTTTAGGCATATCTAATGAGCAGTTCTTC. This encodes CASSLGISNEQFF.

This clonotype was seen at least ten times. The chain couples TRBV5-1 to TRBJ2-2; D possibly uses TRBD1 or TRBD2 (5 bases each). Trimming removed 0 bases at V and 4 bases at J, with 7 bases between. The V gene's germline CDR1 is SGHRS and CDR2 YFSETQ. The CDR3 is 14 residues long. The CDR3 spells CASSLAGTTGELFF. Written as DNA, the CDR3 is TGCGCCAGCAGCTTGGCAGGGACCACCGGGGAGCTGTTTTTT.

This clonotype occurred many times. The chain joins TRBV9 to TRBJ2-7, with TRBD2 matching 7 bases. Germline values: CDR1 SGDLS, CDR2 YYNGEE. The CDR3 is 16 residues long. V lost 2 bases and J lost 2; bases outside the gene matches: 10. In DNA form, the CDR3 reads TGTGCCAGCAGCGTCGGAATCGGCGGGAGAGCCTACGAGCAGTACTTC. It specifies CASSVGIGGRAYEQYF.

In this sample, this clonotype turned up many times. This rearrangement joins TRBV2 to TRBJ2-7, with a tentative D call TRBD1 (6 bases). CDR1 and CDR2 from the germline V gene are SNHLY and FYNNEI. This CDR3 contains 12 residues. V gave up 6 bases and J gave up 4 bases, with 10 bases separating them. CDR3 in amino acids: CASREQGYEQYF. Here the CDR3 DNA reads TGTGCCAGCAGGGAACAGGGTTACGAGCAGTACTTC. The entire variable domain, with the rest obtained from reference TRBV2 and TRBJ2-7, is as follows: EPEVTQTPSHQVTQMGQEVILRCVPISNHLYFYWYRQILGQKVEFLVSFYNNEISEKSEIFDDQFSVERPDGSNFTLKIRSTKLEDSAMYFCASREQGYEQYFGPGTRLTVT.

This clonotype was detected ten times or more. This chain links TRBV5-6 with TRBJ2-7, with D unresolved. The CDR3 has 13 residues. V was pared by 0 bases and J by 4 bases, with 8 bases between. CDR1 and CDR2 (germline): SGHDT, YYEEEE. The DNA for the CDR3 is TGTGCCAGCAGCTTGGCCAGTCGGTACGAGCAGTACTTC. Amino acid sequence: CASSLASRYEQYF.

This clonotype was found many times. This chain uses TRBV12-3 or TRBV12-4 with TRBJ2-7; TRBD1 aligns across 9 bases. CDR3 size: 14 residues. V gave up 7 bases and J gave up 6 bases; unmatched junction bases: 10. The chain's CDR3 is CASTLGQGLSEQYF. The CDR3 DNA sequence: TGTGCCAGCACCTTAGGACAGGGGCTGAGCGAGCAGTACTTC.

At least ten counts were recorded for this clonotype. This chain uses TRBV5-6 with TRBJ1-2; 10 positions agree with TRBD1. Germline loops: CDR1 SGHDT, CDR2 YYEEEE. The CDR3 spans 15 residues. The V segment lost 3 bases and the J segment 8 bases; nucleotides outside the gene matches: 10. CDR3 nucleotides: TGTGCCAGCAGCTACAGACAGGGGGCACCTGGAGGCTACACCTTC. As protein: CASSYRQGAPGGYTF.

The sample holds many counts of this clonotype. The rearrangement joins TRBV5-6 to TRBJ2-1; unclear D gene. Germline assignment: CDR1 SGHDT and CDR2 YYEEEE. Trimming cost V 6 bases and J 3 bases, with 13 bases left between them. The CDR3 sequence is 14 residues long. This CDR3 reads CASKHGGSYNEQFF. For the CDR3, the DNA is TGTGCCAGCAAACATGGTGGTAGCTACAATGAGCAGTTCTTC.